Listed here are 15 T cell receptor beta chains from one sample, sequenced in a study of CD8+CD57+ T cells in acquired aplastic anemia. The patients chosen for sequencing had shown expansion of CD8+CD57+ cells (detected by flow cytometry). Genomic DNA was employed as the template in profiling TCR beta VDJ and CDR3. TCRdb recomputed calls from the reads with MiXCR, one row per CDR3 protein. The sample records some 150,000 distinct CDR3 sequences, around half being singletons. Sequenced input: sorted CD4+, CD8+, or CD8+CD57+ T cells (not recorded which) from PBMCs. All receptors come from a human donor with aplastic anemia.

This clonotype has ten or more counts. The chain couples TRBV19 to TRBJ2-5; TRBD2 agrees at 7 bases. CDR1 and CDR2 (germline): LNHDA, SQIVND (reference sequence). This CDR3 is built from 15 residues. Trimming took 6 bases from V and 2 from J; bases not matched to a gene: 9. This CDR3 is CASSRTSVRQETQYF. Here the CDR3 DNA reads TGTGCCAGTAGCCGCACTAGCGTGAGACAAGAGACCCAGTACTTC.

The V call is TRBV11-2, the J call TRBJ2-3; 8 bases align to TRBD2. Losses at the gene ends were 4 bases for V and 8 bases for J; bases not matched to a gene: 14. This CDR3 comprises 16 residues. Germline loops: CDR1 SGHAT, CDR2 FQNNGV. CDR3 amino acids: CASSSGGSGSYGTQYF. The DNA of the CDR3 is TGTGCCAGCAGCTCGGGAGGGAGCGGGAGTTATGGTACGCAGTATTTT.

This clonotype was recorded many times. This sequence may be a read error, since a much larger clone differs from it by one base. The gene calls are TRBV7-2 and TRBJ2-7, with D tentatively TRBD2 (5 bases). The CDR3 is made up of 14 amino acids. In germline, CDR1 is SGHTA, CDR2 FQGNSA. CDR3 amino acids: CASSQGGRAYGQYF. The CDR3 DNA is TGTGCCAGCAGCCAAGGAGGTAGGGCCTACGGGCAGTACTTC.

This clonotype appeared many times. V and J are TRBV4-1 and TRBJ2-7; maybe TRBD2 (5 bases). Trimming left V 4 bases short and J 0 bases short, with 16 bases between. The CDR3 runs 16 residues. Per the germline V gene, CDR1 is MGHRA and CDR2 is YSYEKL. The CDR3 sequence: CASSPSPQRPSYEQYF. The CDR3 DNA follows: TGCGCCAGCAGCCCCTCACCCCAGCGGCCCTCCTACGAGCAGTACTTC.

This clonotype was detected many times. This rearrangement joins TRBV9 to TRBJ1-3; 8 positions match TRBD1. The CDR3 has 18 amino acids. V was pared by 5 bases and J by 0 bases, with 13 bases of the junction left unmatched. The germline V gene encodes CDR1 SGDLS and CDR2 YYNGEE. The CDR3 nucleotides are TGTGCCAGCAGGGGACAGGAATTCGGCGCTAGCTCTGGAAACACCATATATTTT. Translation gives CASRGQEFGASSGNTIYF. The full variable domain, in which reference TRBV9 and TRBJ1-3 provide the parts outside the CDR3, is DSGVTQTPKHLITATGQRVTLRCSPRSGDLSVYWYQQSLDQGLQFLIQYYNGEERAKGNILERFSAQQFPDLHSELNLSSLELGDSALYFCASRGQEFGASSGNTIYFGEGSWLTVV.

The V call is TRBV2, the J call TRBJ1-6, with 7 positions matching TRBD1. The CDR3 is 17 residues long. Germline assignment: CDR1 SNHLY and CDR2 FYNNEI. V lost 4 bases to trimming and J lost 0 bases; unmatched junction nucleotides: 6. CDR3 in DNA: TGTGCCAGCAGTGCAGGGGGAATGGGCTCCTATAATTCACCCCTCCACTTT. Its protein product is CASSAGGMGSYNSPLHF.

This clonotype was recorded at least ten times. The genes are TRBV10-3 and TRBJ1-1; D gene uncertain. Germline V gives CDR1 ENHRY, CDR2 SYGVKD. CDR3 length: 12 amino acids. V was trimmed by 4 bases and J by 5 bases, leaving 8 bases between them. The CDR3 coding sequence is TGTGCCATCAGTGCGGGGAGAACTGAAGCTTTCTTT. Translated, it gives CAISAGRTEAFF.

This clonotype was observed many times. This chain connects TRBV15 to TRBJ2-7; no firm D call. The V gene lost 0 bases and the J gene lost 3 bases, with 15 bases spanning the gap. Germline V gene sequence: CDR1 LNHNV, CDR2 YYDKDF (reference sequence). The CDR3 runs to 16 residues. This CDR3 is CATSRDLSAYHYEQYF. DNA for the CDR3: TGTGCCACCAGCAGAGACCTGTCGGCGTACCACTACGAGCAGTACTTC. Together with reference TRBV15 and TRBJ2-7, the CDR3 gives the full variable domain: DAMVIQNPRYQVTQFGKPVTLSCSQTLNHNVMYWYQQKSSQAPKLLFHYYDKDFNNEADTPDNFQSRRPNTSFCFLDIRSPGLGDTAMYLCATSRDLSAYHYEQYFGPGTRLTVT.

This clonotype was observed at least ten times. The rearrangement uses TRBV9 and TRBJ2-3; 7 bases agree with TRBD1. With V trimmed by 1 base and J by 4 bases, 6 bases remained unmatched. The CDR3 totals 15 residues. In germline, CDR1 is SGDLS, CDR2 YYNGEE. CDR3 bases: TGTGCCAGCAGCGTACGACAGGGATTCGCAGATACGCAGTATTTT. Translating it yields CASSVRQGFADTQYF.

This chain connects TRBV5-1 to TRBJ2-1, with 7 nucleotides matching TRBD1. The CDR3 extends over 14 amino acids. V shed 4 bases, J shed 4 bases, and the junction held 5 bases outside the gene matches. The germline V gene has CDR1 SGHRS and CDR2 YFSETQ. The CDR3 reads CASSQGQEYNEQFF. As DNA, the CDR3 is TGCGCCAGCAGCCAAGGACAGGAATACAATGAGCAGTTCTTC.

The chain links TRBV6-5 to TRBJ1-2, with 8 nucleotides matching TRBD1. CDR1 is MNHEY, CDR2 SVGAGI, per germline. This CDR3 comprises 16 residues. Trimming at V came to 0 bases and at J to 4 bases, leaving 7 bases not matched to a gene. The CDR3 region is CASSYSFPGQVYGYTF. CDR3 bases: TGTGCCAGCAGTTACTCTTTCCCGGGACAGGTCTATGGCTACACCTTC.

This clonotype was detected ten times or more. This chain's CDR3 is CATSDLLSEGYTF. The CDR3 coding sequence is TGTGCCACCAGTGATTTGCTAAGTGAAGGCTACACCTTC. The chain recombines TRBV24-1 with TRBJ1-2, with no clear D. The V gene lost 0 bases and the J gene lost 8 bases, with 9 bases spanning the gap. Germline V lookup: CDR1 KGHDR, CDR2 SFDVKD. This CDR3 spans 13 amino acids.

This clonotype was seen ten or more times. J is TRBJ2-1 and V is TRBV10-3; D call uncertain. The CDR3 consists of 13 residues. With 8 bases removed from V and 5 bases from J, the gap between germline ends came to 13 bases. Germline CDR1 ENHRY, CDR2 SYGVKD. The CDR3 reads CAIPNFEDNEQFF. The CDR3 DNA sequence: TGTGCCATCCCGAATTTTGAGGACAATGAGCAGTTCTTC.

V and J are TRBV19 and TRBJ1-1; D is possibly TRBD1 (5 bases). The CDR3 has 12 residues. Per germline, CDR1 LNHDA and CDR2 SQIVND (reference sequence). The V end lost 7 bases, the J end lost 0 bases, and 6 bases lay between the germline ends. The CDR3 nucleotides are TGTGCCAGTAAGGGGTTGAACACTGAAGCTTTCTTT. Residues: CASKGLNTEAFF.

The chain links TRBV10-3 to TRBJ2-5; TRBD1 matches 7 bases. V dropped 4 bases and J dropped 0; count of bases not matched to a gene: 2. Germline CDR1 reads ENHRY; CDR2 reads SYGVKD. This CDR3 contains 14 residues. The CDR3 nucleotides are TGTGCCATCAGTGCTGGACAGGACCAAGAGACCCAGTACTTC. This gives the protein CAISAGQDQETQYF.